This is a list of T cell receptor beta chains from one sample in a study of blood T cell repertoires in COVID-19. Generated by immunoSEQ multiplex PCR, the TCRdb table keeps only in-frame clones and is missing some. The sample contains around 390,000 clones, around nine tenths of which appear only once. Sequenced: PBMCs or T cells enriched from blood (not recorded which). Receptors were obtained from a woman between 45 and 60 years old who had recovered from COVID-19. The CDR3 runs from the conserved cysteine through the conserved F or W. The order of the fields is D gene, J gene, clone size, V gene, CDR3 protein, CDR3 DNA. A D gene is named only where the DNA matches it firmly. Clone sizes are given selectively: once, few, many, or a class where the clone is expanded.

D gene: TRBD2; J gene: TRBJ2-1; clone size: NA; V gene: TRBV20-1; CDR3 protein: CSASTGSGRHNEQFF; CDR3 DNA: TGCAGTGCTAGTACAGGTAGCGGGAGACACAATGAGCAGTTCTTC
D gene: TRBD1; J gene: TRBJ1-2; clone size: NA; V gene: TRBV9; CDR3 protein: CASSQEAGGWYGYTF; CDR3 DNA: TGTGCCAGCAGCCAAGAGGCAGGGGGCTGGTATGGCTACACCTTC
D gene: NA; J gene: TRBJ1-2; clone size: NA; V gene: TRBV2; CDR3 protein: CASSDPSTNYGYTF; CDR3 DNA: TGTGCCAGCAGTGACCCCTCTACTAACTATGGCTACACCTTC
D gene: NA; J gene: TRBJ2-5; clone size: NA; V gene: TRBV10-3; CDR3 protein: CAISESGETQYF; CDR3 DNA: TGTGCCATCAGTGAGTCGGGCGAGACCCAGTACTTC
D gene: TRBD2; J gene: TRBJ2-1; clone size: NA; V gene: TRBV12-3/TRBV12-4; CDR3 protein: CASSTGLAREQFF; CDR3 DNA: TGTGCCAGCAGTACGGGACTAGCTCGGGAGCAGTTCTTC
D gene: NA; J gene: TRBJ1-2; clone size: NA; V gene: TRBV6-1; CDR3 protein: CASSEGLGSGWKGYGYTF; CDR3 DNA: TGTGCCAGCAGTGAAGGTCTCGGCTCGGGGTGGAAAGGCTATGGCTACACCTTC
D gene: NA; J gene: TRBJ1-1; clone size: once; V gene: TRBV6-1; CDR3 protein: CASSEDRGYTEAFF; CDR3 DNA: TGTGCCAGCAGTGAAGATAGGGGGTACACTGAAGCTTTCTTT
D gene: TRBD1; J gene: TRBJ2-7; clone size: NA; V gene: TRBV6-5; CDR3 protein: CASRPAGTGNNEQYF; CDR3 DNA: TGTGCCAGCAGACCTGCCGGGACAGGGAACAACGAGCAGTACTTC
D gene: TRBD1; J gene: TRBJ1-6; clone size: NA; V gene: TRBV5-8; CDR3 protein: CASSLSGTGKNSPLHF; CDR3 DNA: TGTGCCAGCAGCCTATCCGGGACAGGAAAGAATTCACCCCTCCACTTT
D gene: NA; J gene: TRBJ1-3; clone size: NA; V gene: TRBV28; CDR3 protein: CASVGAHRGGNTIYF; CDR3 DNA: TGTGCCAGCGTGGGGGCCCATCGAGGAGGAAACACCATATATTTT
D gene: NA; J gene: TRBJ2-5; clone size: NA; V gene: TRBV5-1; CDR3 protein: CASSLSRFQETQYF; CDR3 DNA: TGCGCCAGCAGCTTGTCCAGGTTCCAAGAGACCCAGTACTTC
D gene: TRBD2; J gene: TRBJ2-3; clone size: NA; V gene: TRBV10-1; CDR3 protein: CASIKTSGGPTDTQYF; CDR3 DNA: TGCGCCAGCATTAAGACTAGCGGGGGGCCCACAGATACGCAGTATTTT
D gene: NA; J gene: TRBJ1-5; clone size: NA; V gene: TRBV6-5; CDR3 protein: CASSGQQNQPQHF; CDR3 DNA: TGTGCCAGCAGCGGACAACAAAATCAGCCCCAGCATTTT
D gene: TRBD2; J gene: TRBJ2-3; clone size: once; V gene: TRBV2; CDR3 protein: CASSAGLAGGSTQYF; CDR3 DNA: TGTGCCAGCAGTGCCGGGCTAGCGGGGGGGTCTACGCAGTATTTT
D gene: NA; J gene: TRBJ1-1; clone size: NA; V gene: TRBV6-5; CDR3 protein: CASSSGTEAFF; CDR3 DNA: TGTGCCAGCAGCTCGGGCACTGAAGCTTTCTTT
D gene: NA; J gene: TRBJ1-1; clone size: NA; V gene: TRBV4-3; CDR3 protein: CASSQRGNTEAFF; CDR3 DNA: TGCGCCAGCAGCCAAAGAGGGAACACTGAAGCTTTCTTT
D gene: TRBD1; J gene: TRBJ1-2; clone size: once; V gene: TRBV5-1; CDR3 protein: CASSTGQAYGYTF; CDR3 DNA: TGCGCCAGCAGCACCGGACAGGCCTATGGCTACACCTTC
D gene: TRBD2; J gene: TRBJ2-5; clone size: NA; V gene: TRBV18; CDR3 protein: CASSPPGSGARETQYF; CDR3 DNA: TGTGCCAGCTCACCACCAGGTAGCGGGGCCCGCGAGACCCAGTACTTC
D gene: TRBD2; J gene: TRBJ2-3; clone size: NA; V gene: TRBV5-6; CDR3 protein: CASSLGLAASTDTQYF; CDR3 DNA: TGTGCCAGCAGCTTGGGACTAGCGGCTAGCACAGATACGCAGTATTTT
D gene: NA; J gene: TRBJ1-4; clone size: NA; V gene: TRBV9; CDR3 protein: CASSASPEAEKLFF; CDR3 DNA: TGTGCCAGCAGCGCCTCCCCTGAGGCTGAAAAACTGTTTTTT
D gene: NA; J gene: TRBJ1-3; clone size: NA; V gene: TRBV10-3; CDR3 protein: CAIRQEAGNTIYF; CDR3 DNA: TGTGCCATTCGACAGGAGGCTGGAAACACCATATATTTT
D gene: NA; J gene: TRBJ1-6; clone size: NA; V gene: TRBV10-3; CDR3 protein: CAISEGTAPLHF; CDR3 DNA: TGTGCCATCAGTGAGGGCACCGCACCCCTCCACTTT